One and the same sample provided the 13 T cell receptor beta chains below, sequenced in a study of blood T cell repertoires in COVID-19. The assay was immunoSEQ multiplex PCR, and TCRdb's table has in-frame clones only and misses some. Of about 160,000 clones in the sample, more than 65% were seen once. Sequenced sample: peripheral blood. These receptors were taken from a woman aged 60-70 years with COVID-19, enrolled during active disease.

The chain recombines TRBV7-8 with TRBJ1-1; D call uncertain. Germline assignment: CDR1 SGHVS and CDR2 FQNEAQ. This CDR3 has 13 residues. The ends were cut back, 1 base at V and 5 bases at J, with 8 bases in the middle. The CDR3 nucleotides are TGTGCCAGCAGCTTAGGTCCGGAGACTGAAGCTTTCTTT. This sequence encodes CASSLGPETEAFF.

The chain joins TRBV25-1 to TRBJ1-4; the D gene is possibly TRBD1 (5 bases). The CDR3 extends over 15 amino acids. Germline V gene data show CDR1 as MGHDK and CDR2 as SYGVNS. V shed 6 bases and J shed 3 bases, with 14 bases lying between them. The CDR3 protein is CASSGGLAANEKLFF. The DNA for the CDR3 is TGTGCCAGCAGCGGGGGACTGGCAGCTAATGAAAAACTGTTTTTT.

The DNA for the CDR3 is TGTGCCATCAGTGCGACTAGCGGGGGAGGAAATACGCAGTATTTT. It specifies CAISATSGGGNTQYF. The gene calls are TRBV10-3 and TRBJ2-3; 12 positions agree with TRBD2. This CDR3 is 15 amino acids long. In germline, CDR1 is ENHRY, CDR2 SYGVKD. V lost 4 bases and J lost 7; bases outside the gene matches: 6.

This sequence joins TRBV7-2 and TRBJ1-1, with a weak D call TRBD1 (6 bases). The germline CDR1 and CDR2 sequences are SGHTA and FQGNSA. The CDR3 sequence is 13 residues long. Trimming took 4 bases from V and 9 from J, leaving 15 bases between them. This CDR3 reads CASSSRRTEKAFF. The CDR3, as DNA: TGTGCCAGCAGCTCAAGAAGGACAGAGAAAGCTTTCTTT.

J is TRBJ1-2 and V is TRBV7-9, with 10 bases that match TRBD1. There are 14 residues in the CDR3. Germline loops: CDR1 SEHNR, CDR2 FQNEAQ (reference sequence). V lost 2 bases, J lost 5 bases, and 2 bases stayed unmatched. The CDR3 spells CASSLWDRGYGYTF. For the CDR3, the DNA is TGTGCCAGCAGCTTATGGGACAGGGGTTATGGCTACACCTTC.

The rearrangement joins TRBV7-9 to TRBJ2-1, with a tentative D call TRBD2 (5 bases). The CDR3 length is 14 residues. Deletions cut 0 bases from V and 6 bases from J, with 9 bases between. Germline assignment: CDR1 SEHNR and CDR2 FQNEAQ (reference sequence). CDR3 residues: CASSLAGESNEQFF. CDR3 in DNA: TGTGCCAGCAGCTTAGCGGGAGAGTCCAATGAGCAGTTCTTC.

V and J are TRBV30 and TRBJ2-1, with D maybe TRBD2 (6 bases). This CDR3 has 13 amino acids. Germline-derived CDR1 and CDR2 are GTSNPN and SVGIG (reference sequence). Deletions cut 3 bases from V and 0 bases from J, with 6 bases between. Here the CDR3 DNA reads TGTGCCTGGAGGCGGGGCTCCTACAATGAGCAGTTCTTC. Its protein is CAWRRGSYNEQFF.

V gene TRBV3-1 (or the pseudogene TRBV3-2) combines with J gene TRBJ2-5, with TRBD2 matching 7 bases. The CDR3 runs to 11 residues. The J segment lost 5 bases and the V segment lost 8 bases, leaving 2 bases of the junction unmatched. Germline loops: CDR1 LGHDT, CDR2 YNNKEL (reference sequence). The CDR3 DNA sequence: TGTGCCAGCGACGGGAGGGAGACCCAGTACTTC. Its translation: CASDGRETQYF.

This rearrangement joins TRBV30 to TRBJ2-7; 8 nucleotides align to TRBD2. V lost 2 bases to trimming and J lost 0 bases; unmatched junction nucleotides: 9. The CDR3 has 16 residues. The germline V gene encodes CDR1 GTSNPN and CDR2 SVGIG (reference sequence). The CDR3 reads CAWSTGGPPLSYEQYF. The CDR3 DNA sequence: TGTGCCTGGAGTACGGGGGGGCCCCCCCTCTCCTACGAGCAGTACTTC.

The CDR3 loop reads CASSYSAGQGAFF. The CDR3 DNA is TGTGCCAGCAGTTACTCGGCAGGACAGGGGGCTTTCTTT. The chain links TRBV6-5 to TRBJ1-1, with TRBD1 matching 9 bases. CDR3 length equals 13 residues. The junction had 4 bases not matched to a gene; V was cut back by 0 bases and J by 11 bases. CDR1 is MNHEY, CDR2 SVGAGI, per germline.

This chain joins TRBV6-2 or TRBV6-3 and TRBJ2-7; D is possibly TRBD2 (6 bases). V lost 2 bases and J 4 bases, leaving 15 bases between the germline ends. The CDR3 runs 15 residues. The germline V gene has CDR1 MNHEY and CDR2 SVGEGT. For the CDR3, the DNA is TGTGCCAGCAGTTACCTTGGTCCGGGGGTGTACGAGCAGTACTTC. This sequence encodes CASSYLGPGVYEQYF.

This rearrangement joins TRBV12-5 to TRBJ2-2; 9 nucleotides line up with TRBD1. Germline V CDR1 and CDR2: LGHNT, FRNRAP. After removal of 5 bases from V and 6 bases from J, the junction contained 13 bases not matched to a gene. This CDR3 region has 17 residues. Here the CDR3 reads CASGQDRGWLVAGELFF. For the CDR3, the DNA is TGTGCTAGTGGTCAGGACAGGGGATGGCTCGTGGCCGGGGAGCTGTTTTTT.

This clone was observed a few times. The chain carries TRBV19 and TRBJ1-1; weak D call: TRBD1 (6 bases). The CDR3 has 16 amino acids. Germline CDR1 reads LNHDA; CDR2 reads SQIVND (reference sequence). The V and J ends lost 4 bases and 4 bases respectively, with 19 bases between them. CDR3 residues: CASSTRRQAGATEAFF. The CDR3 region has the DNA TGTGCCAGTAGTACCAGGAGACAGGCGGGCGCCACTGAAGCTTTCTTT.